Presented here are 28 T cell receptor beta chains from one specimen sequenced in a study of T cell responses to AZD1222 COVID-19 vaccine listed by TCRdb under 2021. The time point label for this specimen denotes: baseline before first vaccination. The receptor library was made with the immunoSEQ multiplex PCR assay. The immuneACCESS repertoire file appears here via TCRdb, limited to in-frame rearrangements. These files lack a portion of the clones; in checked studies, under half of the deficit traces to unresolved V genes, and the cause of the others is not known. For this sample the table gives around 170,000 clones, of which just over 90% were detected only once. Of the sample, 0.99% falls within the top ten clones. The specimen comprised peripheral blood, sampled on day 0 of AZD1222 vaccination. The receptor source for this set is an adult in good health.

The rearrangement joins TRBV14 to TRBJ1-1, with 8 bases matching TRBD1. CDR1 is SGHDN and CDR2 is FVKESK in the germline V gene. Trimming cost V 0 bases and J 3 bases; bases outside gene matches: 15. This CDR3 contains 19 residues. The CDR3 here is CASSQDFDWKDRVYTEAFF. Written as DNA, the CDR3 is TGTGCCAGCAGCCAAGATTTTGACTGGAAGGACAGGGTATACACTGAAGCTTTCTTT.

The rearrangement uses TRBV9 and TRBJ2-2; D not resolved. Germline CDR1 and CDR2: SGDLS and YYNGEE. Trimming cost V 3 bases and J 3 bases, with 6 bases left between them. CDR3 length equals 13 residues. The CDR3: CASSEGDTGELFF. The CDR3 nucleotides read TGTGCCAGCAGCGAGGGCGACACCGGGGAGCTGTTTTTT.

The V gene is TRBV7-9, the J gene TRBJ2-7; 9 bases are shared with TRBD1. CDR1 and CDR2 (germline): SEHNR, FQNEAQ (reference sequence). There are 15 residues in the CDR3. The V segment lost 0 bases and the J segment 6 bases; nucleotides outside the gene matches: 6. This CDR3 is CASSLAGTGYGEQYF. The DNA of the CDR3 is TGTGCCAGCAGCTTAGCGGGGACAGGGTATGGCGAGCAGTACTTC.

The chain employs TRBV12-3 or TRBV12-4 and TRBJ1-2; possible D gene TRBD1, 5 bases. With 6 bases removed from V and 6 bases from J, the gap between germline ends came to 14 bases. This CDR3 has 13 amino acids. In DNA form, the CDR3 reads TGTGCCAGCAGGAATCAGGGAGGTCATGGCTACACCTTC. Its protein product is CASRNQGGHGYTF.

J is TRBJ2-7 and V is TRBV19; perhaps TRBD1 as D (6 bases). Looked up from germline, CDR1 is LNHDA and CDR2 is SQIVND (reference sequence). This CDR3 is built from 14 residues. The V end lost 3 bases, the J end lost 3 bases, and 12 bases lay between the germline ends. This chain's CDR3 is CASSIRGTYYEQYF. The DNA of the CDR3 is TGTGCCAGTAGTATCCGAGGGACATACTACGAGCAGTACTTC.

The chain combines TRBV7-9 with TRBJ2-3; 11 bases line up with TRBD2. CDR1 and CDR2 (germline): SEHNR, FQNEAQ (reference sequence). CDR3 length: 16 residues. V shed 5 bases, J shed 4 bases, and the junction held 8 bases outside the gene matches. CDR3 region: CASSELAGGLADTQYF. The DNA of the CDR3 is TGTGCCAGCAGCGAATTAGCGGGGGGGCTCGCAGATACGCAGTATTTT.

The chain recombines TRBV4-1 with TRBJ2-7; 13 bases align to TRBD2. The CDR3 covers 18 residues. Trimming took 0 bases from V and 3 from J; bases not matched to a gene: 8. Germline V gene lookup returns CDR1 MGHRA and CDR2 YSYEKL. The CDR3, as DNA: TGCGCCAGCAGCCAAGATAGGACTAGCGGGAGTTGGTTCTACGAGCAGTACTTC. It codes for CASSQDRTSGSWFYEQYF.

The chain has TRBV20-1 and TRBJ2-5; no definite D call. Germline assignment: CDR1 DFQATT and CDR2 SNEGSKA (reference sequence). CDR3 length: 11 amino acids. Trimming took 4 bases from V and 5 from J, leaving 8 bases between them. CDR3 DNA sequence: TGCAGTGCTAAGACCCATGAGACCCAGTACTTC. It specifies CSAKTHETQYF.

The chain employs TRBV5-6 and TRBJ1-2; the D gene is possibly TRBD1 (6 bases). CDR3 size: 15 residues. Germline lookup yields CDR1 SGHDT and CDR2 YYEEEE. V was shortened by 0 bases and J by 2 bases, with 11 bases between the two germline ends. The CDR3 DNA sequence: TGTGCCAGCAGCTTGGTGGACAGAAGGAACTATGGCTACACCTTC. Its translation: CASSLVDRRNYGYTF.

The chain couples TRBV27 to TRBJ2-3, with D unclear. There are 16 residues in the CDR3. The V and J ends lost 1 base and 2 bases respectively, with 13 bases between them. Germline lookup yields CDR1 MNHEY and CDR2 SMNVEV (reference sequence). The CDR3 region is CASSLLANRHTDTQYF. The CDR3 nucleotides are TGTGCCAGCAGTTTATTGGCTAACCGACACACAGATACGCAGTATTTT.

CDR3 region: CASSGGTSGGLTYEQYF. In DNA, the CDR3 is TGTGCCAGCAGCGGCGGGACTAGCGGGGGGCTAACCTACGAGCAGTACTTC. V gene TRBV5-5 combines with J gene TRBJ2-7; TRBD2 aligns across 15 bases. CDR1 and CDR2 (germline): SGHKS, YYEKEE (reference sequence). V dropped 4 bases and J dropped 2; count of bases not matched to a gene: 7. The CDR3 totals 17 residues.

This clone was counted only a few times. The chain links TRBV27 to TRBJ1-6; no definite D call. CDR1 is MNHEY and CDR2 is SMNVEV in the germline V gene (reference sequence). V lost 3 bases and J lost 9, with 15 bases in between. This CDR3 comprises 15 residues. CDR3 nucleotide sequence: TGTGCCAGCAGTTTCGGGGAACAGACCCCTTCACCCCTCCACTTT. As protein: CASSFGEQTPSPLHF.

This chain joins TRBV28 and TRBJ2-7; 8 bases are shared with TRBD2. Germline CDR1 is MDHEN and CDR2 is SYDVKM. The CDR3 sequence is 16 residues long. Trimming took 2 bases from V and 2 from J; bases not matched to a gene: 8. In nucleotides, the CDR3 is TGTGCCAGCAGTTTACTACTAGCGGCAAACGCCTACGAGCAGTACTTC. It yields the protein CASSLLLAANAYEQYF. The whole variable domain, filled in from reference TRBV28 and TRBJ2-7, reads DVKVTQSSRYLVKRTGEKVFLECVQDMDHENMFWYRQDPGLGLRLIYFSYDVKMKEKGDIPEGYSVSREKKERFSLILESASTNQTSMYLCASSLLLAANAYEQYFGPGTRLTVT.

This rearrangement joins TRBV5-1 to TRBJ2-2; D not certain. Germline CDR1 and CDR2: SGHRS and YFSETQ. Between the trimmed V and J ends, which lost 3 bases and 5 bases, there was a span of 11 bases. The CDR3 loop spans 14 amino acids. CDR3 sequence: CASSSRKITGELFF. CDR3 DNA: TGCGCCAGCAGCTCCAGGAAAATTACCGGGGAGCTGTTTTTT.

This chain links TRBV10-1 with TRBJ2-1, with TRBD2 matching over 10 bases. The CDR3 totals 18 residues. Germline CDR1 and CDR2: WNHNN and SYGVQD (reference sequence). V gave up 0 bases and J gave up 5 bases; unmatched junction bases: 10. The CDR3 loop is CASSESKGERGGDNEQFF. The CDR3 DNA reads TGCGCCAGCAGTGAGTCGAAGGGTGAGCGGGGGGGGGACAATGAGCAGTTCTTC.

The chain couples TRBV12-3 or TRBV12-4 to TRBJ2-6, with D uncertain. The CDR3 totals 13 residues. V was pared by 8 bases and J by 1 base, with 6 bases between. The CDR3 protein is CASHLSGANVLTF. The CDR3 DNA reads as TGTGCCAGCCACCTTTCTGGGGCCAACGTCCTGACTTTC.

The chain combines TRBV21-1 with TRBJ1-2; TRBD1, the D gene given by the table, was not confirmed from the DNA. TRBV21-1 is a pseudogene locus. This CDR3 has 15 residues. CDR3 nucleotides: TGTGCCAGCAGCAATTATACAGGGGAGTGCTATGGCTACACCTTC. Translating it yields CASSNYTGECYGYTF.

This clone was counted a single time. The chain carries TRBV12-3 or TRBV12-4 and TRBJ2-1; D unclear. Trimming stripped 3 bases from V and 15 bases from J, with 12 bases between. This CDR3 is built from 11 residues. The CDR3 here is CASSLGPLGFF. CDR3 coding DNA: TGTGCCAGCAGTTTGGGTCCCCTAGGGTTCTTC.

The rearrangement joins TRBV5-1 to TRBJ2-3, with 8 bases fitting TRBD2. Per germline, CDR1 SGHRS and CDR2 YFSETQ. V was clipped by 0 bases and J by 0 bases; unmatched bases: 3. This CDR3 has 16 residues. In DNA, the CDR3 is TGCGCCAGCAGCTTGGGAGTAGCGGGAAGCACAGATACGCAGTATTTT. This gives the protein CASSLGVAGSTDTQYF.

The genes are TRBV27 and TRBJ2-3, with D possibly being TRBD2 (7 bases). This CDR3 is built from 17 residues. The V and J ends lost 6 bases and 1 base respectively, with 20 bases between them. Germline values: CDR1 MNHEY, CDR2 SMNVEV (reference sequence). The CDR3 bases are TGTGCCAGCAGACGCCGGGGGGCCAGTTACGGCACAGATACGCAGTATTTT. It is translated as CASRRRGASYGTDTQYF.

V and J are TRBV10-3 and TRBJ2-7, with D possibly TRBD1 on 5 matching bases. The CDR3 is 14 residues long. Trimming stripped 2 bases from V and 2 bases from J, with 10 bases between. CDR1 and CDR2 from the germline V gene are ENHRY and SYGVKD. CDR3 in DNA: TGTGCCATCAGTGAGGAAGGGGCCCCCTACGAGCAGTACTTC. Residues: CAISEEGAPYEQYF.

The rearrangement links TRBV9 to TRBJ1-6; 9 bases align to TRBD1. V was clipped by 4 bases and J by 9 bases; unmatched bases: 8. The CDR3 covers 15 residues. The germline V gene encodes CDR1 SGDLS and CDR2 YYNGEE. The CDR3 loop is CASSNRDRVVSPLHF. The CDR3 coding sequence is TGTGCCAGCAGCAACCGGGACAGGGTCGTTTCACCCCTCCACTTT.

The genes are TRBV3-1 (or the pseudogene TRBV3-2) and TRBJ1-1; a possible D gene is TRBD1 (5 bases). This CDR3 has 15 residues. Between the trimmed V and J ends, which lost 1 base and 6 bases, there was a span of 15 bases. Germline V gene lookup returns CDR1 LGHDT and CDR2 YNNKEL (reference sequence). CDR3 sequence reads: CASSQVLAGMPEAFF. CDR3 in DNA: TGTGCCAGCAGCCAAGTGTTGGCAGGGATGCCTGAAGCTTTCTTT.

The rearrangement joins TRBV29-1 to TRBJ1-2; TRBD1 matches 9 bases. Germline loops: CDR1 SQVTM, CDR2 ANQGSEA. The CDR3 totals 16 residues. J was trimmed by 2 bases and V by 4 bases; bases with no gene match: 11. In nucleotides, the CDR3 is TGCAGCGTTGTCCCGGGACAGGGTGGCCCGAACTATGGCTACACCTTC. This encodes CSVVPGQGGPNYGYTF.

This clone was counted once. This rearrangement joins TRBV5-8 to TRBJ2-4, with a possible D match to TRBD2 (5 bases). The V gene's germline CDR1 is SGHTS and CDR2 YDEGEE. Between the trimmed V and J ends, which lost 0 bases and 6 bases, there was a span of 16 bases. CDR3 length: 16 residues. This CDR3 is CASSLAGSIEGNIQYF. The CDR3 bases are TGTGCCAGCAGCTTGGCGGGCAGTATAGAGGGAAACATTCAGTACTTC.

The chain is built from TRBV6-5 and TRBJ1-5; no firm D call. V lost 5 bases and J 0 bases, leaving 5 bases between the germline ends. There are 13 residues in the CDR3. From germline, CDR1 is MNHEY and CDR2 SVGAGI. The CDR3 DNA follows: TGTGCCAGCAGTCGCGTTAGCAATCAGCCCCAGCATTTT. It codes for CASSRVSNQPQHF.

The chain uses TRBV25-1 and TRBJ2-7, with D possibly matching TRBD1 (7 bases). CDR1 is MGHDK and CDR2 is SYGVNS in the germline V gene. CDR3 length: 15 amino acids. V was clipped by 0 bases and J by 3 bases, with 12 bases between them. The DNA for the CDR3 is TGTGCCAGCAGTGAATACGGCAGGGGGGACTACGAGCAGTACTTC. Amino acid sequence: CASSEYGRGDYEQYF.

This clone was picked up a small number of times. This chain uses TRBV5-6 with TRBJ1-3, with 7 bases lining up with TRBD1. This CDR3 spans 17 amino acids. J was trimmed by 0 bases and V by 4 bases; bases with no gene match: 10. Germline V gene data show CDR1 as SGHDT and CDR2 as YYEEEE. The CDR3 bases are TGTGCCAGCAGCCTGCGGACAGGCAGCCGCTCTGGAAACACCATATATTTT. Amino acids: CASSLRTGSRSGNTIYF.